This T cell receptor (beta chain) appears in the sequencing data of a study of T cell responses to AZD1222 COVID-19 vaccine. Whole-study findings and limits: Every sample of the repertoires postdated the peak T cell response.

To note about this clone: Its target is unknown.

Germline V gene data show CDR1 as MGHDK and CDR2 as SYGVNS. This CDR3 comprises 11 residues. Trimming took 3 bases from V and 6 from J, leaving 5 bases between them. Sequencing was performed with immunoSEQ multiplex PCR; in TCRdb, only in-frame clones are kept and a portion is missing. The sample has some 170,000 clones; 88% are singletons. The chain carries TRBV25-1 and TRBJ1-1, with no clear D. Sequences were derived from peripheral blood, sampled 28 days after the second AZD1222 dose. This clonotype was obtained from an adult who received the AZD1222 COVID-19 vaccine. The CDR3 loop reads CASSEASEAFF. Written as DNA, the CDR3 is TGTGCCAGCAGTGAGGCCTCTGAAGCTTTCTTT.